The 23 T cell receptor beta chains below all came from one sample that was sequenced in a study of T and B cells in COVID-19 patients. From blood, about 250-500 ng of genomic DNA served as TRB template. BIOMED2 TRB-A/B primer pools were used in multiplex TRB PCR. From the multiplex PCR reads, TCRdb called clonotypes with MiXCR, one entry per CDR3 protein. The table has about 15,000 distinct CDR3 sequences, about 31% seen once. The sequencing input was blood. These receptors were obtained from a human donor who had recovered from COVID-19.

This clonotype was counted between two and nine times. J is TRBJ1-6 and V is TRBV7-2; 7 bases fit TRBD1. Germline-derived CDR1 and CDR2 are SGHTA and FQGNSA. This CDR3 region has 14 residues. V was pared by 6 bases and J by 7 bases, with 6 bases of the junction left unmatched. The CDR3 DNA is TGTGCCAGCAGGATTAAGGGGGCCAATTCACCCCTCCACTTT. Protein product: CASRIKGANSPLHF.

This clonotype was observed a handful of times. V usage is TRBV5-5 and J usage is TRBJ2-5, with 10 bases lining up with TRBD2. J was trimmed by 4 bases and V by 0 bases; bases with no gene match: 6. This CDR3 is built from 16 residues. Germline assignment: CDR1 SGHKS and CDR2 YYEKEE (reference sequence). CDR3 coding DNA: TGTGCCAGCAGCTTGGCTAGCGGGGGCCTTCTAGAGACCCAGTACTTC. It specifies CASSLASGGLLETQYF.

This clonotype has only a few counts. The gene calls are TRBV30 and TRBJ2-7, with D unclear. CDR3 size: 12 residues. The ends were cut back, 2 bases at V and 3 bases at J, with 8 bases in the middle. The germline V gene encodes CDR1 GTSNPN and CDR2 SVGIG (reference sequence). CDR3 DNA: TGTGCCTGGAGTCCCAGCCACTACGAGCAGTACTTC. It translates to CAWSPSHYEQYF.

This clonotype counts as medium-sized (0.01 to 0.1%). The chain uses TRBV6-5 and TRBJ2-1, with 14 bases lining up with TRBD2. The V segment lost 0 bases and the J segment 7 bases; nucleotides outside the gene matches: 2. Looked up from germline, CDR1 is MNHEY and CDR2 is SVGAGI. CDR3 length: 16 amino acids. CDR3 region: CASSYSGTSGRNEQFF. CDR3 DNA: TGTGCCAGCAGTTACTCCGGGACTAGCGGGAGAAATGAGCAGTTCTTC.

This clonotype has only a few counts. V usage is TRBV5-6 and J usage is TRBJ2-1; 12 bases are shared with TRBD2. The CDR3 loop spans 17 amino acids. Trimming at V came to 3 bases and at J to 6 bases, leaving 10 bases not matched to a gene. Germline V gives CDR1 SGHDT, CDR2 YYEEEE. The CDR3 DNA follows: TGTGCCAGCAGCTCGGCTAGCGGGAGGGGTTTCTCCAATGAGCAGTTCTTC. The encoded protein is CASSSASGRGFSNEQFF.

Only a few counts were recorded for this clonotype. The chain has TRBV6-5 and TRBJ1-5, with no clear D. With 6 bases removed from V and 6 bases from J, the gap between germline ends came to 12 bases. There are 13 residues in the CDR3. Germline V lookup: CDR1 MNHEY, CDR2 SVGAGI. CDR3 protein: CASSEGFAQPQHF. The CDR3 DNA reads TGTGCCAGCAGCGAAGGGTTCGCTCAGCCCCAGCATTTT.

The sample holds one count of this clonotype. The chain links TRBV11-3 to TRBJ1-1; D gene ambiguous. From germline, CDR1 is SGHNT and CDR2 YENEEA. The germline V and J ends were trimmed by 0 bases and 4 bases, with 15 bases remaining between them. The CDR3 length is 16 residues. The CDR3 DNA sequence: TGTGCCAGCAGCTTAGATCGACTGGGGTGGAGCACTGAAGCTTTCTTT. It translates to CASSLDRLGWSTEAFF. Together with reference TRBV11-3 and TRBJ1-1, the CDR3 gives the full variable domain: EAGVVQSPRYKIIEKKQPVAFWCNPISGHNTLYWYLQNLGQGPELLIRYENEEAVDDSQLPKDRFSAERLKGVDSTLKIQPAELGDSAVYLCASSLDRLGWSTEAFFGQGTRLTVV.

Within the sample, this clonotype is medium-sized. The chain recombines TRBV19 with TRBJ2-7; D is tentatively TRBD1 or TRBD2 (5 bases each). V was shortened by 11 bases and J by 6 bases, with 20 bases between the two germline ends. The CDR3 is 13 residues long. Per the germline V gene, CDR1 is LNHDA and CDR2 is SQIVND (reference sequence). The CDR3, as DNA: TGTGCCTCCCAGAGGGGCAGGACCGGCGAGCAGTACTTC. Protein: CASQRGRTGEQYF.

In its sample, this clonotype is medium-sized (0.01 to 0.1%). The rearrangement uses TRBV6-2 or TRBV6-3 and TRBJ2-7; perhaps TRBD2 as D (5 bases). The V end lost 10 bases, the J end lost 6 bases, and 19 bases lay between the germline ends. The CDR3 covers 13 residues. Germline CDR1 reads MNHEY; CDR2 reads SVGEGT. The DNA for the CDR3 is TGTGCCACCCGGGGTACAGTATCTCTCGAGCAGTACTTC. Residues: CATRGTVSLEQYF.

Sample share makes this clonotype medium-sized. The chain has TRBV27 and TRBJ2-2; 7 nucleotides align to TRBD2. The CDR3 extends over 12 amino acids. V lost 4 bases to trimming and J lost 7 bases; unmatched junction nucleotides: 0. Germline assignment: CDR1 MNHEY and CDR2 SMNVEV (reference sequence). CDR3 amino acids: CASSWGGGELFF. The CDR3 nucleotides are TGTGCCAGCAGTTGGGGGGGCGGGGAGCTGTTTTTT.

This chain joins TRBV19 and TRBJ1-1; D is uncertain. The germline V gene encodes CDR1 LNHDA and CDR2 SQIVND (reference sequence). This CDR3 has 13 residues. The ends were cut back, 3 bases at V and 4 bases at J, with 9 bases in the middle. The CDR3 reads CASSMGGSTEAFF. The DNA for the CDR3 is TGTGCCAGTAGTATGGGCGGGAGCACTGAAGCTTTCTTT.

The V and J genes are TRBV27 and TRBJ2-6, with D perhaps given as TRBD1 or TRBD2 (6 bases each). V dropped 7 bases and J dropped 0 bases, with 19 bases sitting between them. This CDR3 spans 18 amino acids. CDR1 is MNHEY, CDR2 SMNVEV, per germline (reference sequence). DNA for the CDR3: TGTGCCAGCACTCCCGGGTGGGGGGACAACTCTGGGGCCAACGTCCTGACTTTC. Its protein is CASTPGWGDNSGANVLTF.

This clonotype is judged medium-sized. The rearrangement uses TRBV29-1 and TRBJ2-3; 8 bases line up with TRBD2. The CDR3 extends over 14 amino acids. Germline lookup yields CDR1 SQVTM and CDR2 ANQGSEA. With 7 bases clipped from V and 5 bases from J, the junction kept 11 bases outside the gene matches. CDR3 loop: CSDKGGGGRDTQYF. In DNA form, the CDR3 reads TGCAGCGATAAGGGCGGCGGGGGGCGAGATACGCAGTATTTT.

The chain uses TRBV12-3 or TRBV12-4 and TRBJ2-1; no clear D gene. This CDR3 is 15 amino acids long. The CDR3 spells CASGSWGDSYNEQFF. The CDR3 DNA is TGTGCTAGTGGCTCGTGGGGTGACTCCTACAATGAGCAGTTCTTC.

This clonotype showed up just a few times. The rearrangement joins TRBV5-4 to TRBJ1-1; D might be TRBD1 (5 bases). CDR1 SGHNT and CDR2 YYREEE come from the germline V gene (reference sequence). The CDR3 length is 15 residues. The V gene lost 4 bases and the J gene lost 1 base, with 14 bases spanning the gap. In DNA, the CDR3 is TGTGCCAGCAGCCCCGTTGGTACAGGGAACACTGAAGCTTTCTTT. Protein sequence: CASSPVGTGNTEAFF.

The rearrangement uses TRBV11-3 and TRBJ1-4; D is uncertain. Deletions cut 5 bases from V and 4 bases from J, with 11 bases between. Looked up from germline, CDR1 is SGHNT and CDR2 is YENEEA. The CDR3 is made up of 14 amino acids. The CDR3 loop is CASSPGGSNEKLFF. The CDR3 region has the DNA TGTGCCAGCAGCCCCGGCGGCAGTAATGAAAAACTGTTTTTT.

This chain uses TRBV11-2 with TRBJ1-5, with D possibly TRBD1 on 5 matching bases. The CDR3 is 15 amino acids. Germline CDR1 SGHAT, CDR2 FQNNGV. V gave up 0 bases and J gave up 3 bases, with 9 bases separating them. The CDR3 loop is CASSLDAGFNQPQHF. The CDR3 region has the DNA TGTGCCAGCAGCTTAGATGCAGGGTTCAATCAGCCCCAGCATTTT.

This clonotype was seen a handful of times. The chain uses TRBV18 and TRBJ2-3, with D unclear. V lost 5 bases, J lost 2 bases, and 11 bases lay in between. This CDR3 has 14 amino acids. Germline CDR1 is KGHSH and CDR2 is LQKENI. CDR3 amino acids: CASSASGSTDTQYF. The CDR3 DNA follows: TGTGCCAGCTCAGCTTCCGGGTCCACAGATACGCAGTATTTT.

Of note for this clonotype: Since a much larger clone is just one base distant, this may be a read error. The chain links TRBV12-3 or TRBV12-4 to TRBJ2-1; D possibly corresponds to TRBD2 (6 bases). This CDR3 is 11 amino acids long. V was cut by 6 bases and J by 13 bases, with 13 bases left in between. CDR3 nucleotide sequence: TGTGCCAGCAGATCCGGACTACTTCAGTTCTTC. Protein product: CASRSGLLQFF.

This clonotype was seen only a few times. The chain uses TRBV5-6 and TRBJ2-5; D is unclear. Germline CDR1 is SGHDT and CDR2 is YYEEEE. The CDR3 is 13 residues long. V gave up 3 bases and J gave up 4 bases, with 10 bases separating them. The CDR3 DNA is TGTGCCAGCAGCTCAAATCGAGTAGAGACCCAGTACTTC. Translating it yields CASSSNRVETQYF.

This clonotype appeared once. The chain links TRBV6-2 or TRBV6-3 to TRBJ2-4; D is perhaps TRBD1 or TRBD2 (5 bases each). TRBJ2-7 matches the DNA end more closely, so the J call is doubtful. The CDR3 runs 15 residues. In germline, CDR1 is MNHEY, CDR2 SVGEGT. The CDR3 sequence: CASSGRGAPDYEQYF. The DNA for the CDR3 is TGTGCCAGCAGTGGTCGAGGGGCTCCCGACTACGAGCAGTACTTC.

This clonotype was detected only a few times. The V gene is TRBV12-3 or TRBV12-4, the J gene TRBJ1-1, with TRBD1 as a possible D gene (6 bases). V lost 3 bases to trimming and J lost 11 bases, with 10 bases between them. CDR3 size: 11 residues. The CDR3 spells CASSFTGLAFF. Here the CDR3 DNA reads TGTGCCAGCAGTTTTACAGGGTTGGCTTTCTTT.

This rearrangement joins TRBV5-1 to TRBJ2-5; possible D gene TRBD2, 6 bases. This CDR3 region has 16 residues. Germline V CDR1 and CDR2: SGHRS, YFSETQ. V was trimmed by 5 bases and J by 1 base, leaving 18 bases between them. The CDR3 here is CASSPGLHAPQETQYF. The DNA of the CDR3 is TGCGCCAGCAGTCCCGGACTACACGCCCCCCAAGAGACCCAGTACTTC. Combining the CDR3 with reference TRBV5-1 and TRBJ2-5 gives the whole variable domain KAGVTQTPRYLIKTRGQQVTLSCSPISGHRSVSWYQQTPGQGLQFLFEYFSETQRNKGNFPGRFSGRQFSNSRSEMNVSTLELGDSALYLCASSPGLHAPQETQYFGPGTRLLVL.